A single sample gave rise to the 17 T cell receptor beta chains below, sequenced in a study of vaccination effects on CD4 cells after COVID-19. These TCRs' antigens remain unknown. The data were produced by immunoSEQ multiplex PCR, yet TCRdb's version contains in-frame clones alone and is incomplete. The table lists around 40,000 clones, approximately 70% of them singletons. Before sequencing, viral peptide pools were used by the ViraFEST assay to expand antigen-specific CD4+ T cells. CD4+ T cells were isolated after about nine days of culture. The person had a PCR-confirmed SARS-CoV-2 infection during March to December 2020. This sample comprised CD4+ T cells from PBMCs cultured with a peptide pool, obtained before COVID-19 vaccination. The receptors originated from a human donor who had a prior SARS-CoV-2 infection.

The CDR3 sequence: CASSLRRYGYTF. The CDR3 nucleotides read TGTGCCAGCAGTTTGAGGCGGTATGGCTACACCTTC. This chain connects TRBV12-3 or TRBV12-4 to TRBJ1-2, with no clear D. Trimming cost V 3 bases and J 5 bases, with 7 bases left between them. The CDR3 spans 12 residues.

The chain combines TRBV24-1 with TRBJ1-2; 8 bases line up with TRBD1. Trimming cost V 8 bases and J 4 bases; bases outside gene matches: 8. This CDR3 is 14 amino acids long. Germline values: CDR1 KGHDR, CDR2 SFDVKD. CDR3 nucleotide sequence: TGTGCCACCATAGTACAGGGGGGGTTCTATGGCTACACCTTC. This translates into CATIVQGGFYGYTF.

V usage is TRBV10-3 and J usage is TRBJ2-2, with 8 bases matching TRBD1. Per the germline V gene, CDR1 is ENHRY and CDR2 is SYGVKD. The CDR3 contains 14 residues. V lost 6 bases to trimming and J lost 5 bases; unmatched junction nucleotides: 5. CDR3 sequence: CAIRGDRSTGELFF. The CDR3 DNA reads as TGTGCCATCAGAGGGGACAGGTCGACCGGGGAGCTGTTTTTT.

The count of this clone is one. This chain links TRBV5-1 with TRBJ2-4, with a weak D call TRBD2 (6 bases). Trimming left V 0 bases short and J 7 bases short, with 14 bases between. The CDR3 length is 15 residues. Looked up from germline, CDR1 is SGHRS and CDR2 is YFSETQ. In DNA, the CDR3 is TGCGCCAGCAGCTTGGTTCCGGGGGAATTCAACATTCAGTACTTC. Protein product: CASSLVPGEFNIQYF.

In its sample, this clone is medium-sized (0.01 to 0.1%). This chain connects TRBV21-1 to TRBJ2-7; the table's D call TRBD1 went unverified against the DNA. TRBV21-1 is annotated as a pseudogene. The CDR3 extends over 17 amino acids. Here the CDR3 DNA reads TGTGCCAGCAGCTACCCCCGGGACAGGGGTACCTCCTACGAGCAGTACTTC. Translating gives CASSYPRDRGTSYEQYF.

V is TRBV4-2 and J is TRBJ2-2, with 7 bases matching TRBD2. The CDR3 loop spans 14 amino acids. CDR1 LGHNA and CDR2 YNFKEQ come from the germline V gene. J gave up 11 bases and V 0 bases, and 6 bases lay outside the gene matches. This CDR3 is CASSQDLSSGELFF. The CDR3 DNA sequence: TGTGCCAGCAGCCAAGATTTGTCTAGCGGAGAGCTGTTTTTT.

V gene TRBV6-2 or TRBV6-3 combines with J gene TRBJ2-1; D is unclear. Trimming stripped 6 bases from V and 5 bases from J, with 17 bases between. The CDR3 covers 15 residues. The V gene's germline CDR1 is MNHEY and CDR2 SVGEGT. The DNA for the CDR3 is TGTGCCAGCAGCCCTTACGATTACCCTAACAATGAGCAGTTCTTC. Translated, it gives CASSPYDYPNNEQFF.

This sequence joins TRBV19 and TRBJ2-5; D might be TRBD2 (7 bases). The CDR3 runs to 14 residues. Trimming cost V 9 bases and J 5 bases, with 19 bases left between them. CDR1 and CDR2 from the germline V gene are LNHDA and SQIVND (reference sequence). CDR3 in DNA: TGTGCCAGCAGGGAGGGGGGCTCAAGGGAGACCCAGTACTTC. Protein sequence: CASREGGSRETQYF.

The chain uses TRBV18 and TRBJ2-5; the D gene is possibly TRBD1 (6 bases). Per germline, CDR1 KGHSH and CDR2 LQKENI. CDR3 length equals 15 residues. V was cut by 3 bases and J by 4 bases, with 15 bases left in between. In DNA form, the CDR3 reads TGTGCCAGCTCACCTGAACAGGGATCGAGAGAGACCCAGTACTTC. Translated, it gives CASSPEQGSRETQYF.

Here the CDR3 DNA reads TGTGCCAGTAGTCCCACACTAATGAATGAGCAGTTCTTC. Its protein is CASSPTLMNEQFF. The J gene is TRBJ2-1, the V gene TRBV19; D ambiguous. CDR1 and CDR2 (germline): LNHDA, SQIVND (reference sequence). This CDR3 is 13 amino acids long. V lost 5 bases and J lost 7, with 12 bases in between. Together with reference TRBV19 and TRBJ2-1, the CDR3 gives the full variable domain: DGGITQSPKYLFRKEGQNVTLSCEQNLNHDAMYWYRQDPGQGLRLIYYSQIVNDFQKGDIAEGYSVSREKKESFPLTVTSAQKNPTAFYLCASSPTLMNEQFFGPGTRLTVL.

The CDR3 DNA reads as TGTGCCAGCAGCCGCTTGGGGGGAGGAAGGTTCGAGCAGTACTTC. It is translated as CASSRLGGGRFEQYF. The chain is built from TRBV5-4 and TRBJ2-7; a weak D match, TRBD2 (6 bases). CDR1 is SGHNT and CDR2 is YYREEE in the germline V gene (reference sequence). There are 15 residues in the CDR3. Trimming cost V 4 bases and J 6 bases, with 20 bases left between them.

The table lists this clone with a few counts. The chain uses TRBV4-1 and TRBJ1-2, with TRBD1 identical over 9 bases. Germline assignment: CDR1 MGHRA and CDR2 YSYEKL. The junction had 13 bases not matched to a gene; V was cut back by 2 bases and J by 6 bases. This CDR3 contains 17 residues. The CDR3 region is CASSQLTLTGGWNGYTF. CDR3 bases: TGCGCCAGCAGCCAACTAACTCTTACAGGGGGCTGGAATGGCTACACCTTC.

This clone came up a few times. The chain has TRBV20-1 and TRBJ2-1; 8 positions match TRBD2. Germline CDR1 is DFQATT and CDR2 is SNEGSKA (reference sequence). J was trimmed by 7 bases and V by 3 bases; bases with no gene match: 8. The CDR3 spans 14 residues. As DNA, the CDR3 is TGCAGTGCTAGTTTGGTAGCGGGATTTAATGAGCAGTTCTTC. Encoded protein: CSASLVAGFNEQFF.

This clone was seen a few times. This sequence joins TRBV5-4 and TRBJ1-2; the match to TRBD1 covers 9 bases. Germline V lookup: CDR1 SGHNT, CDR2 YYREEE (reference sequence). The CDR3 has 13 amino acids. Unmatched junction bases numbered 0, after V lost 4 bases and J lost 2 bases. In DNA form, the CDR3 reads TGTGCCAGCAGCGGACAGGGGAACTATGGCTACACCTTC. Its translation: CASSGQGNYGYTF.

The chain has TRBV3-1 (or the pseudogene TRBV3-2) and TRBJ2-3, with D hard to call. V was shortened by 1 base and J by 0 bases, with 8 bases between the two germline ends. Looked up from germline, CDR1 is LGHDT and CDR2 is YNNKEL (reference sequence). This CDR3 comprises 15 residues. The CDR3 spells CASSQGYQSTDTQYF. The CDR3 DNA follows: TGTGCCAGCAGCCAAGGTTATCAGAGCACAGATACGCAGTATTTT.

The rearrangement uses TRBV5-1 and TRBJ2-1; D unresolved. Germline V gene lookup returns CDR1 SGHRS and CDR2 YFSETQ. The CDR3 has 14 amino acids. The V gene lost 0 bases and the J gene lost 3 bases, with 7 bases spanning the gap. The CDR3 DNA reads as TGCGCCAGCAGCTTGGGAGAAATCTACAATGAGCAGTTCTTC. It codes for CASSLGEIYNEQFF.

The table lists this clone with a few counts. The V and J genes are TRBV9 and TRBJ2-6; D unclear. Trimming took off 2 bases at V and 4 bases at J, with 10 bases between the two ends. This CDR3 comprises 15 residues. Looked up from germline, CDR1 is SGDLS and CDR2 is YYNGEE. The CDR3 bases are TGTGCCAGCAGCGTTCTGTCGGCCGGGGCCAACGTCCTGACTTTC. Amino acid sequence: CASSVLSAGANVLTF.